The T cell receptor (beta chain) under discussion was sequenced for a study of post-analysis software for immune sequencing data. Study details: Recorded disease courses covered relapsing-remitting, secondary progressive and progressive-relapsing multiple sclerosis. Some patients had no subtype annotation. Whole-study findings and limits: Higher frequency in patients than in controls was seen for about 5 TRBV segments, with TRBV5-6, TRBV5-1 and TRBV20-1 among them. Normalized Chao1 diversity was significantly reduced in patients versus controls. Under the F measure, samples that were prepared in one batch clustered strongly together.

As to this clonotype: The target antigen is unknown.

The length of the CDR3 is 14 residues. Germline CDR1 reads LNHDA; CDR2 reads SQIVND (reference sequence). The V segment lost 5 bases and the J segment 6 bases; nucleotides outside the gene matches: 8. Incorporated into the TCR beta cDNA libraries were unique molecular identifiers, which served to reduce PCR and sequencing biases. From about 0.98 to 11 million T cells, a few hundred thousand cDNA molecules were obtained. Via MiXCR, TCRdb re-called the PCR reads, giving one row per CDR3 protein. The table has approximately 660,000 distinct CDR3 sequences, around 64% seen once; the top ten hold roughly 10%.

The source of this sequence is a girl aged 2-10 years with multiple sclerosis. The J gene is TRBJ1-1, the V gene TRBV19; 8 bases agree with TRBD1. The material sequenced was blood. In DNA, the CDR3 is TGTGCCAGTAGTGGGGACCTGACAGGGGCTGAAGCTTTCTTT. Its translation: CASSGDLTGAEAFF.